This T cell receptor (beta chain) derives from a study of beta chain features in type 1 diabetes. Study-level points and caveats: When Type 1 diabetes patients were examined, their TCRB CDR3s proved moderately but significantly shorter in all four CD4+ subsets. Amplification by PCR could prefer shorter templates, with the same effect in patients and controls. Whether TCRB rearrangement is influenced by HLA type was left unresolved in this analysis.

This CDR3 has 15 amino acids. Germline assignment: CDR1 LNHNV and CDR2 YYDKDF (reference sequence). Trimming cost V 0 bases and J 7 bases; bases outside gene matches: 6. Via the markers CD45RO/CCR7/CD25/CD127/CD95/CD27, stem cell-like memory, regulatory, central memory and naive CD4+ cells were sorted. This clone was observed many times. Antigen specificity is unknown. cDNA synthesis used the whole RNA isolate, giving expressed TCRB sequences. Roughly 3.4 million reads per sample on average were obtained from naive, central memory and regulatory T cell samples. Profiled with immunoSEQ multiplex PCR; TCRdb holds only in-frame clones, not every one. The profile shows 160,000 or so clones, about 9% of them singletons.

This chain links TRBV15 with TRBJ2-1, with 7 bases lining up with TRBD2. The sample was central memory CD4+ T cells from blood. The sequence derives from a woman aged 18-29 years with type 1 diabetes. As DNA, the CDR3 is TGTGCCACCAGCAGAGATCTTGCGGGAGCAAATGAGCAGTTCTTC. Amino acids: CATSRDLAGANEQFF.